This T cell receptor (beta chain) was identified in a study of CD8 T cells in Susac syndrome. The study, taken as a whole, reports: The CD4+ T cell repertoires in Susac syndrome were not clonally expanded.

V gave up 3 bases and J gave up 1 base; unmatched junction bases: 6. CDR1 and CDR2 from the germline V gene are SEHNR and FQNEAQ (reference sequence). The CDR3 consists of 15 residues. Random hexamers were used to reverse transcribe roughly 0.45 to 1 ug of RNA. Via MiXCR, TCRdb re-called the immunoSEQ multiplex PCR reads, giving one row per CDR3 protein. The sample consists of some 210,000 distinct CDR3 sequences, about 94% of them appearing once. Comment on this clonotype: Its cognate antigen is unknown.

V and J are TRBV7-9 and TRBJ2-7, with 7 nucleotides matching TRBD2. Sequencing used CD4+ T cells from PBMCs. The clonotype originates from a human donor with Susac syndrome. The CDR3 sequence: CASSFYGGNSYEQYF. The CDR3 DNA sequence: TGTGCCAGCAGCTTTTACGGGGGGAATTCCTACGAGCAGTACTTC. The full variable domain, completed using reference TRBV7-9 and TRBJ2-7, is DTGVSQNPRHKITKRGQNVTFRCDPISEHNRLYWYRQTLGQGPEFLTYFQNEAQLEKSRLLSDRFSAERPKGSFSTLEIQRTEQGDSAMYLCASSFYGGNSYEQYFGPGTRLTVT.